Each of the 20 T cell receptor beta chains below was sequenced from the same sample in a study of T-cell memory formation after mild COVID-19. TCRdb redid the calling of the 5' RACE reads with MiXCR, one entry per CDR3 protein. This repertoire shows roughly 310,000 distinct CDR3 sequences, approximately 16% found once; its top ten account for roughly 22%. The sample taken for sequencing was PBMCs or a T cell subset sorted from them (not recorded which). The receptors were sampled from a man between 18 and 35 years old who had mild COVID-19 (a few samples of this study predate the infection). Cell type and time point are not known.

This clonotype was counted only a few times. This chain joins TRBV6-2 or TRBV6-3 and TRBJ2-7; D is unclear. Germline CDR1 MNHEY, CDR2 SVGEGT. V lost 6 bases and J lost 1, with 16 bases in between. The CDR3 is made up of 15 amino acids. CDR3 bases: TGTGCCAGCAGCCCGACGGGCCGCCCTTCCTACGAGCAGTACGTC. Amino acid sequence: CASSPTGRPSYEQYV.

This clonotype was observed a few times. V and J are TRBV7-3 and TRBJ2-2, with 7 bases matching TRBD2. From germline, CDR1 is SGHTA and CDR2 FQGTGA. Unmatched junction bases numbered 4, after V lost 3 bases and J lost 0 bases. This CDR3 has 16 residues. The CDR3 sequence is CASSFPAGTNTGELFF. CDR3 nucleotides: TGTGCCAGCAGCTTCCCAGCGGGGACGAACACCGGGGAGCTGTTTTTT.

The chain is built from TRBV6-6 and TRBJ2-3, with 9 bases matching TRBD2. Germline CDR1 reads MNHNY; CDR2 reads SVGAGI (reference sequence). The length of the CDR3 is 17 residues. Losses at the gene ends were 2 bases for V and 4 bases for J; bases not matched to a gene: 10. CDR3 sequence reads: CASSYTRTSAVPDTQYF. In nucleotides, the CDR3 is TGTGCCAGCAGTTACACTCGGACTAGCGCGGTCCCAGATACGCAGTATTTT.

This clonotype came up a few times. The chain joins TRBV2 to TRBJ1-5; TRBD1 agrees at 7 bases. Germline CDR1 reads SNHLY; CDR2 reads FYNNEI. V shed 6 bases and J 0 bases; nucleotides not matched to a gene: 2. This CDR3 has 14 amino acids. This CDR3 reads CASRQGHSNQPQHF. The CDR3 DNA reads TGTGCCAGCAGACAGGGGCATAGCAATCAGCCCCAGCATTTT.

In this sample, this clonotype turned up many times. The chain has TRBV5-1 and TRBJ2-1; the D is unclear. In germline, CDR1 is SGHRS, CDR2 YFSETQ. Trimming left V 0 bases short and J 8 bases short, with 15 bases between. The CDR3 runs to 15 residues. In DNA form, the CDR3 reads TGCGCCAGCAGCTTGGCGTTTAGTCTCGGCGATGAGCAGTTCTTC. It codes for CASSLAFSLGDEQFF.

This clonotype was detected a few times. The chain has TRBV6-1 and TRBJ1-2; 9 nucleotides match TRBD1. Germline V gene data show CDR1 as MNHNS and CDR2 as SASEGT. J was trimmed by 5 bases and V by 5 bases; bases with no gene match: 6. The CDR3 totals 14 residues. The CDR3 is CASSLRTGEYGYTF. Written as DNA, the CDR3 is TGTGCCAGCAGTCTCCGGACAGGGGAATATGGCTACACCTTC.

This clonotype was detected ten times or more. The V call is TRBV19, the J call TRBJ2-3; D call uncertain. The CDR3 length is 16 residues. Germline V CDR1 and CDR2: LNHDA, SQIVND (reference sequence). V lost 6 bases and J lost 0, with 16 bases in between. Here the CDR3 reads CASRALIAASTDTQYF. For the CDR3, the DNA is TGTGCCAGTAGAGCCCTAATTGCGGCTAGCACAGATACGCAGTATTTT.

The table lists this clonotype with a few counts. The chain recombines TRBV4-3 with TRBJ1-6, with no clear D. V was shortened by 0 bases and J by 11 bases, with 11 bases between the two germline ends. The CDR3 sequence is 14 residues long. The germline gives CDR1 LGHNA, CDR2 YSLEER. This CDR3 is CASSQDSGGTPLHF. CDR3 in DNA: TGCGCCAGCAGCCAAGACTCCGGAGGGACACCCCTCCACTTT.

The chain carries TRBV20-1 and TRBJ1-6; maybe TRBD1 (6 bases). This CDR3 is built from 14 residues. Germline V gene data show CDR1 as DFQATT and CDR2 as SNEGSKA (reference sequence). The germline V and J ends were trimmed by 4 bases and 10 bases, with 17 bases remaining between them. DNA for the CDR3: TGCAGTGCTAAGCAGGGGCGGCTCAGCTCACCCCTCCACTTT. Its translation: CSAKQGRLSSPLHF.

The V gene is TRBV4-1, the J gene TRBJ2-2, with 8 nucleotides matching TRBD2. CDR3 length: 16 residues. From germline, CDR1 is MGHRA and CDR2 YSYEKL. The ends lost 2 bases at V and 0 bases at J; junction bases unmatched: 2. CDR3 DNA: TGCGCCAGCAGCCAAAAAGCGGGGGCGAACACCGGGGAGCTGTTTTTT. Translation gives CASSQKAGANTGELFF.

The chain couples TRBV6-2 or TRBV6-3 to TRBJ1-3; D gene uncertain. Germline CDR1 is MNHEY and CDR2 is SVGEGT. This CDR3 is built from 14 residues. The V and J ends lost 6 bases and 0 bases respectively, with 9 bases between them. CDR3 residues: CASRQSHSGNTIYF. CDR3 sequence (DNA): TGTGCCAGCAGACAGAGCCACTCTGGAAACACCATATATTTT.

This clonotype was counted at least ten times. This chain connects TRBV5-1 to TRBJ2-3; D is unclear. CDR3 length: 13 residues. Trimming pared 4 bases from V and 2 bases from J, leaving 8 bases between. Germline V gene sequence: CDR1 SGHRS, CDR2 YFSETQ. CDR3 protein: CASSIGFTDTQYF. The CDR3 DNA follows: TGCGCCAGCAGCATAGGTTTCACAGATACGCAGTATTTT.

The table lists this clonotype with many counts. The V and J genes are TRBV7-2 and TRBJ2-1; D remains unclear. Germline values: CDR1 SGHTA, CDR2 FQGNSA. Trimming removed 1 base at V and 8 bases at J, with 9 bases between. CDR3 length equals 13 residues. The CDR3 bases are TGTGCCAGCAGCTTAGAATCTAGAGATGAGCAGTTCTTC. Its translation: CASSLESRDEQFF.

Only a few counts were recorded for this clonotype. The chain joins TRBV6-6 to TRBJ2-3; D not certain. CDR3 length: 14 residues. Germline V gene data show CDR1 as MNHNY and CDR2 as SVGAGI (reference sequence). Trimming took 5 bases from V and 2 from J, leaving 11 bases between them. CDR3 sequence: CASSPYPVTDTQYF. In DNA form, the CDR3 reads TGTGCCAGCAGTCCGTACCCGGTCACAGATACGCAGTATTTT.

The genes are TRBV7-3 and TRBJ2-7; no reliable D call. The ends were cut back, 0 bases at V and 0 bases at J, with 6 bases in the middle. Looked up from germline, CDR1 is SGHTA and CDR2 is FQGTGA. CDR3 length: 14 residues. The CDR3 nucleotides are TGTGCCAGCAGCTTAACTCCGGCCTCCTACGAGCAGTACTTC. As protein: CASSLTPASYEQYF.

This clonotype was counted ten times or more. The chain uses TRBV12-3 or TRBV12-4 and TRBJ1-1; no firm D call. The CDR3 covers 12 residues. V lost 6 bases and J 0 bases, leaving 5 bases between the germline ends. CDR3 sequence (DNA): TGTGCCAGCAGGGTCCTGAACACTGAAGCTTTCTTT. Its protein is CASRVLNTEAFF.

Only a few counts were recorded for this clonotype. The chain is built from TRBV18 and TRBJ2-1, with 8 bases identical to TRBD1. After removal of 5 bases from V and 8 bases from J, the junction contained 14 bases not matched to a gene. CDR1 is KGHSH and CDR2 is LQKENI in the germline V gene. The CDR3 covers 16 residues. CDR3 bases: TGTGCCAGCTCAAACGGACAGGGAAGGATTGTTGATGAGCAGTTCTTC. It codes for CASSNGQGRIVDEQFF.

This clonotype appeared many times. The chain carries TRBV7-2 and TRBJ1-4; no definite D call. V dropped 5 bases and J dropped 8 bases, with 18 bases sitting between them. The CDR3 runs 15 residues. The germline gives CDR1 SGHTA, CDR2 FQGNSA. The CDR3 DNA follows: TGTGCCAGCAGCCCGTTACACCTCCGAGGGGAAAAACTGTTTTTT. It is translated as CASSPLHLRGEKLFF.

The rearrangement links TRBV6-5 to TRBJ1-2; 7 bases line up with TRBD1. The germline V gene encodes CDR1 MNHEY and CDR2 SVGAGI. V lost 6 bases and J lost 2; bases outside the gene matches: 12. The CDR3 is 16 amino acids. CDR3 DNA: TGTGCCAGCAGCCGACAGGGTGTGGATTCCAACTATGGCTACACCTTC. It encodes CASSRQGVDSNYGYTF.

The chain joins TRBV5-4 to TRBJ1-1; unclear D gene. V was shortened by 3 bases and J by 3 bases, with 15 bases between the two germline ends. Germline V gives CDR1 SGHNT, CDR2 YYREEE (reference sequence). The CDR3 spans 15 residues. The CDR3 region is CASSSTVGGYTEAFF. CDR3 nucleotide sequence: TGTGCCAGCAGCTCCACAGTTGGAGGGTACACTGAAGCTTTCTTT.